This TCR beta chain was observed in a study of shared clonotypes between healthy human individuals. In the CD4+ fraction, cells were divided into CD45RA+ naive and CD45RA-negative memory subsets. The CDR3 totals 15 residues. CDR1 MDHEN and CDR2 SYDVKM come from the germline V gene. V was clipped by 6 bases and J by 4 bases; unmatched bases: 10. This was a deep-level run. Replicate PCRs run on sorted subsets employed 200 ng DNA, approximately 30,000 T cell genomes. The table came from immunoSEQ multiplex PCR; TCRdb's copy has only in-frame clones and leaves some out. The sample carries approximately 530,000 clones, 95% to 96% recorded once.

Sequenced material: naive CD4+ T cells sorted from blood. Subset given: CD45RA+ positively selected. The source is a woman aged 25 to 39 in good health. The chain joins TRBV28 to TRBJ2-3; 7 bases match TRBD2. The CDR3 DNA reads TGTGCCAGCAGCCGAGCGGGATCTTTCTCAGATACGCAGTATTTT. Translating it yields CASSRAGSFSDTQYF.